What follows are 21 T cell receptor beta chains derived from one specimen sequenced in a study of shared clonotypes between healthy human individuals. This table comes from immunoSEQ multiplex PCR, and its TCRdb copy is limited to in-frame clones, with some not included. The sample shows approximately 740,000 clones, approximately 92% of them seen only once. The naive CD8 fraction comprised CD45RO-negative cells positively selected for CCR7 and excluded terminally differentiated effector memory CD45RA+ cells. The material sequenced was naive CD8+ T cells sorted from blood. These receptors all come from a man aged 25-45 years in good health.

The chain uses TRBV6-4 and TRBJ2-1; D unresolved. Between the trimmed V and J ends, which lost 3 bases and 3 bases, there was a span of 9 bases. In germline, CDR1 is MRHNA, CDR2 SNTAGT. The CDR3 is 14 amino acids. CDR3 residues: CASSENSGYNEQFF. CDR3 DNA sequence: TGTGCCAGCAGTGAAAATTCAGGCTACAATGAGCAGTTCTTC.

CDR3 protein: CASSPRGSGSDTQYF. For the CDR3, the DNA is TGTGCCAGCAGTCCGAGAGGTAGCGGGAGTGATACGCAGTATTTT. This chain uses TRBV13 with TRBJ2-3, with 9 bases lining up with TRBD2. V was clipped by 6 bases and J by 6 bases; unmatched bases: 10. Germline assignment: CDR1 PRHDT and CDR2 FYEKMQ (reference sequence). This CDR3 is 15 amino acids long.

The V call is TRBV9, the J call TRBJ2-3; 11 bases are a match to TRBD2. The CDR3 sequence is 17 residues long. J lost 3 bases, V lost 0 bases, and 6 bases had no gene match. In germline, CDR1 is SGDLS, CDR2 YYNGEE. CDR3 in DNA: TGTGCCAGCAGCGTAGGGGATAGCGGGAGGGAAACAGATACGCAGTATTTT. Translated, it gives CASSVGDSGRETDTQYF.

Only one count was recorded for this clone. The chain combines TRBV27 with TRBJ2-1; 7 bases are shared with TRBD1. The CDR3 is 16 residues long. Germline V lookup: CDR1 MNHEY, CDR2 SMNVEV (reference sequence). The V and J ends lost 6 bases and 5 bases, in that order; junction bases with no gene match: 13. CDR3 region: CASSLLQGIPDNEQFF. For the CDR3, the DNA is TGTGCCAGCAGCCTACTACAGGGGATCCCTGACAATGAGCAGTTCTTC.

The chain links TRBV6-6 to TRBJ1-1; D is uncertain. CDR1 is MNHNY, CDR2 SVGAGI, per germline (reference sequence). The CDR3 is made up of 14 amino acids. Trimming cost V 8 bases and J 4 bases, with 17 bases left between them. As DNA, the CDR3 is TGTGCCAGCCTGGTGGGGTGGGGAGGCACTGAAGCTTTCTTT. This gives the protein CASLVGWGGTEAFF.

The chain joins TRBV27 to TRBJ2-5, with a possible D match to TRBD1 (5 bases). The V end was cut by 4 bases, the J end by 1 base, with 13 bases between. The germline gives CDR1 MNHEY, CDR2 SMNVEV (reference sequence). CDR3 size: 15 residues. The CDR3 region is CASSSLLTAQETQYF. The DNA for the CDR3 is TGTGCCAGCAGTTCCTTGCTGACAGCCCAAGAGACCCAGTACTTC.

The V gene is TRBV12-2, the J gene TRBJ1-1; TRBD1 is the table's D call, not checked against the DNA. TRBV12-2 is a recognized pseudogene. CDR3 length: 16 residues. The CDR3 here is CASRLAMCRGTPLAFF. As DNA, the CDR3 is TGTGCAAGTCGCTTAGCGATGTGCAGGGGAACCCCCCTGGCTTTCTTT.

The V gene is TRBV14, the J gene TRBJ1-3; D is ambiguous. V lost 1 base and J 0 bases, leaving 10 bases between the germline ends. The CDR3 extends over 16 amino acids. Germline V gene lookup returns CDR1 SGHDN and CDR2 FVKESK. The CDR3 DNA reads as TGTGCCAGCAGCCAAGTTGGTGGGTTCTCTGGAAACACCATATATTTT. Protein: CASSQVGGFSGNTIYF. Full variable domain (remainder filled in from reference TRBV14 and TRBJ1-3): EAGVTQFPSHSVIEKGQTVTLRCDPISGHDNLYWYRRVMGKEIKFLLHFVKESKQDESGMPNNRFLAERTGGTYSTLKVQPAELEDSGVYFCASSQVGGFSGNTIYFGEGSWLTVV.

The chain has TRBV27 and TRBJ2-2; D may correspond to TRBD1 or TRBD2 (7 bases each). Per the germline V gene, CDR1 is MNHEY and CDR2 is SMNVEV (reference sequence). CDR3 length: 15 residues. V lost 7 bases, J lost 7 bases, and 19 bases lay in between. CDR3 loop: CASTPDPGGDGELFF. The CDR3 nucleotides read TGTGCCAGCACGCCCGACCCAGGGGGGGACGGGGAGCTGTTTTTT.

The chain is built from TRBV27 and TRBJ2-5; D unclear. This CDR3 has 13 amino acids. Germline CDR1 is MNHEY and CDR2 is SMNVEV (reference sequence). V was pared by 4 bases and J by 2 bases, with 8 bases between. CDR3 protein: CASSSAWQETQYF. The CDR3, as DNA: TGTGCCAGCAGTTCGGCCTGGCAAGAGACCCAGTACTTC.

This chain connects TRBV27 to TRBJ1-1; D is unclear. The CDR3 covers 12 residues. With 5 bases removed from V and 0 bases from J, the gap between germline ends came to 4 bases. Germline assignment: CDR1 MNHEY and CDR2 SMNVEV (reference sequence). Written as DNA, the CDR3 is TGTGCCAGCAGTAACATGAACACTGAAGCTTTCTTT. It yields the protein CASSNMNTEAFF.

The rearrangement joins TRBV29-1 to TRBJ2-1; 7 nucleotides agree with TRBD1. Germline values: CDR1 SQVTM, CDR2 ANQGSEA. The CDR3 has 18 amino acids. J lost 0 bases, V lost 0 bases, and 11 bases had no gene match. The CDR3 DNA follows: TGCAGCGTTGAAGATCAAAGGGGGCTACCGAGCTCCTACAATGAGCAGTTCTTC. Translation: CSVEDQRGLPSSYNEQFF.

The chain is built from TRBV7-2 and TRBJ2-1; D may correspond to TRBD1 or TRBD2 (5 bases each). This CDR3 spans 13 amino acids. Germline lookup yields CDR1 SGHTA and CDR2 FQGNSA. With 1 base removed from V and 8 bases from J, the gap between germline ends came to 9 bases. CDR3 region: CASSLVLGDEQFF. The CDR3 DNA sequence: TGTGCCAGCAGCTTAGTATTGGGGGATGAGCAGTTCTTC.

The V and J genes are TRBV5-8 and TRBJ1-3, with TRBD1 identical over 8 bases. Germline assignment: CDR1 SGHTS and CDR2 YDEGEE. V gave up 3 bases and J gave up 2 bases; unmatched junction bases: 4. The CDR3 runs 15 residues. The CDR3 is CASSWTGRTGNTIYF. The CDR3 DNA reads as TGTGCCAGCAGCTGGACAGGGAGGACTGGAAACACCATATATTTT.

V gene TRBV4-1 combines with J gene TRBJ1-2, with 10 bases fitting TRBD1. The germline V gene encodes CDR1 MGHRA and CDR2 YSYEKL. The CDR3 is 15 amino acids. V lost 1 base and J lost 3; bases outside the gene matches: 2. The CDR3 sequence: CASSQVGTGDYGYTF. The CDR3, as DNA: TGCGCCAGCAGCCAAGTTGGGACAGGGGACTATGGCTACACCTTC.

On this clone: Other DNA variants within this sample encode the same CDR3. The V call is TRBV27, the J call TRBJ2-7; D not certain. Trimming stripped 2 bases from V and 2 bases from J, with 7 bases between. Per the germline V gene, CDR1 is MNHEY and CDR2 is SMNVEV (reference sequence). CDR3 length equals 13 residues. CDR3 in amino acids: CASSLRPTYEQYF. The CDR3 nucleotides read TGTGCCAGCAGTTTACGACCTACCTACGAGCAGTACTTC.

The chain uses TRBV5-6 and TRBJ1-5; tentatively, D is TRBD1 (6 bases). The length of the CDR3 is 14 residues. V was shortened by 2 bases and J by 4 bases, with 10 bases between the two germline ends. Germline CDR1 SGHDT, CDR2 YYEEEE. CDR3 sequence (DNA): TGTGCCAGCAGCTTTGCAGGGACAAATCAGCCCCAGCATTTT. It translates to CASSFAGTNQPQHF. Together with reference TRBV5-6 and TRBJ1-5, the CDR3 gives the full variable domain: DAGVTQSPTHLIKTRGQQVTLRCSPKSGHDTVSWYQQALGQGPQFIFQYYEEEERQRGNFPDRFSGHQFPNYSSELNVNALLLGDSALYLCASSFAGTNQPQHFGDGTRLSIL.

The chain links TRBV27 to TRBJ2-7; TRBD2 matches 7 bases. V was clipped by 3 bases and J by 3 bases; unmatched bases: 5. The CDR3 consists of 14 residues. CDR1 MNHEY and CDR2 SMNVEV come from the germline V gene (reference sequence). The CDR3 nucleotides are TGTGCCAGCAGTTTTCTTGCGGGAGTCTACGAGCAGTACTTC. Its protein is CASSFLAGVYEQYF.

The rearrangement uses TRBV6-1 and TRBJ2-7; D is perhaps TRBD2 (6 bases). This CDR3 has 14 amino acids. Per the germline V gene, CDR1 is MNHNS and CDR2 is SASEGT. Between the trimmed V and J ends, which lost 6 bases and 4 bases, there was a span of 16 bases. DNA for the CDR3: TGTGCCAGCAGCGCCACCGGGGGTTTTTACGAGCAGTACTTC. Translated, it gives CASSATGGFYEQYF.

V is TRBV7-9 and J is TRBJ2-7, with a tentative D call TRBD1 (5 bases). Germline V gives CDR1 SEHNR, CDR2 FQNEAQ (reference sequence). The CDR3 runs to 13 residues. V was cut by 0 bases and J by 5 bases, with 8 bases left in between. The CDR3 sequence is CASSLARRDEQYF. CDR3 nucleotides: TGTGCCAGCAGCTTAGCGCGCAGGGACGAGCAGTACTTC.

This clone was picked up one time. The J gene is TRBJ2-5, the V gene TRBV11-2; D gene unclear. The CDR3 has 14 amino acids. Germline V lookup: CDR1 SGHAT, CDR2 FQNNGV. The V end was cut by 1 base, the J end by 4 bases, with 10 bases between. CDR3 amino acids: CASSLGLGIETQYF. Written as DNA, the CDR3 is TGTGCCAGCAGCTTAGGTTTAGGGATAGAGACCCAGTACTTC. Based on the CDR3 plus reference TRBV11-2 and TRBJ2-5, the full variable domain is EAGVAQSPRYKIIEKRQSVAFWCNPISGHATLYWYQQILGQGPKLLIQFQNNGVVDDSQLPKDRFSAERLKGVDSTLKIQPAKLEDSAVYLCASSLGLGIETQYFGPGTRLLVL.